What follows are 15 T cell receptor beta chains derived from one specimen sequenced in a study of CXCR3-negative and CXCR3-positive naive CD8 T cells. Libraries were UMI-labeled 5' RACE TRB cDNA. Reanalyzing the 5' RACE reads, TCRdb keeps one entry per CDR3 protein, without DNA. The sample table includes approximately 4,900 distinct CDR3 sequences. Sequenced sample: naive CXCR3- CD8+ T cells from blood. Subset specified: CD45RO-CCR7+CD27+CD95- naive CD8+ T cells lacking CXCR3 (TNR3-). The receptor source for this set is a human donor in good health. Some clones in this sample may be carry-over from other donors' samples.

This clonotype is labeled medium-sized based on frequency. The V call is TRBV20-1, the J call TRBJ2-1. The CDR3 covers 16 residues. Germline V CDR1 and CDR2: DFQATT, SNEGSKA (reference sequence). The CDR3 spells CSARDLLATFDNEQFF.

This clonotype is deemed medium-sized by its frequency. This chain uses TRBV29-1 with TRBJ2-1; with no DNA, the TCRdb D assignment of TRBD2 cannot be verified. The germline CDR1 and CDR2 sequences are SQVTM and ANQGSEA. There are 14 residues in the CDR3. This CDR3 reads CSAGTSGTLNEQFF.

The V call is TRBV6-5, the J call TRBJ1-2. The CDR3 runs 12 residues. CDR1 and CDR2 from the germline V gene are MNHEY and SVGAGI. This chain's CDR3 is CASIGPNYGYTF.

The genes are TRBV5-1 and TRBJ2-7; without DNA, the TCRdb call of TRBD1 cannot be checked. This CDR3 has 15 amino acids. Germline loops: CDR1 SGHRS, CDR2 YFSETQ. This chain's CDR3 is CASSPPGLRVYEQYF.

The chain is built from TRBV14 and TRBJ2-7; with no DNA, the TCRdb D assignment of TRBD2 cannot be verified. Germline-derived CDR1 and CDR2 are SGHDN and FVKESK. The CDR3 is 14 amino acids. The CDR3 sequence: CASSPVRAGDEQYF.

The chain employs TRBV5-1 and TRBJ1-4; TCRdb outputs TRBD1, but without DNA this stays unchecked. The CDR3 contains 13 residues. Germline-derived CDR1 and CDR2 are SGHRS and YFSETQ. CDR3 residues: CASSLGTGEKLFF. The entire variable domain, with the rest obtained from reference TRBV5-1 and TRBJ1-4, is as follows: KAGVTQTPRYLIKTRGQQVTLSCSPISGHRSVSWYQQTPGQGLQFLFEYFSETQRNKGNFPGRFSGRQFSNSRSEMNVSTLELGDSALYLCASSLGTGEKLFFGSGTQLSVL.

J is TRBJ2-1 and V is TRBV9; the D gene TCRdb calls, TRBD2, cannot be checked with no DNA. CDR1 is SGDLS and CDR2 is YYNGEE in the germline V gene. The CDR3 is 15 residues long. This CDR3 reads CASSVYWTSVSEQFF.

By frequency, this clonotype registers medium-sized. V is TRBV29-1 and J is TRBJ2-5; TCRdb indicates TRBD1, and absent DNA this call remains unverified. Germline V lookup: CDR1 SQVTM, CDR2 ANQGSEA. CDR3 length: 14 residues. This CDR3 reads CSVDQGQWAGTQYF.

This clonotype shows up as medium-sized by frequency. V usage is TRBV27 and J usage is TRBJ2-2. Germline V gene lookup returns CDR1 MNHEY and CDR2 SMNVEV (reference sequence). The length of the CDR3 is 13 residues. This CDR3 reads CASSLFYTGELFF.

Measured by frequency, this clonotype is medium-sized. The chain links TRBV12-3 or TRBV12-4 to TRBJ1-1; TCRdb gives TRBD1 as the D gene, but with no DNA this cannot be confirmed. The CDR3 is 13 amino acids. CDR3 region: CASSFGTFTEAFF.

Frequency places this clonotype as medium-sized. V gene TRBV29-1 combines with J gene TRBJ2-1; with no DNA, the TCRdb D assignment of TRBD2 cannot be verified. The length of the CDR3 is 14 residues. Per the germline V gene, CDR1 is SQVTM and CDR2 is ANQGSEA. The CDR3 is CSVLLAGFYNEQFF.

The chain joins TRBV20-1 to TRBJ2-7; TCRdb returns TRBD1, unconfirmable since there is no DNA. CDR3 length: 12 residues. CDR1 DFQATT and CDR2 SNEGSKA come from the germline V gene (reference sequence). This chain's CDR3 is CSARTASYEQYF.

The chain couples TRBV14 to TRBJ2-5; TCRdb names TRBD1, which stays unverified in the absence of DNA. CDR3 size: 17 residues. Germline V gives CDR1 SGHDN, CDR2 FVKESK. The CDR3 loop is CASSQDRGLGQGETQYF.

CDR3 sequence: CGAFGGGTGYEQYF. The genes are TRBV29-1 and TRBJ2-7; as DNA is missing, the TRBD1 call by TCRdb cannot be tested. The CDR3 contains 14 residues. Germline CDR1 is SQVTM and CDR2 is ANQGSEA.

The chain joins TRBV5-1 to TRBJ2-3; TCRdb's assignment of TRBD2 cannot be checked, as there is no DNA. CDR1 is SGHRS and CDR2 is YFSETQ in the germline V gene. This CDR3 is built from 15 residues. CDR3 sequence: CASTSGTSPTDTQYF.